The sequence of this TCR beta chain was determined in a study of blood T cell repertoires in COVID-19. V lost 5 bases, J lost 3 bases, and 13 bases lay in between. In germline, CDR1 is SGHNT, CDR2 YENEEA. CDR3 length: 14 residues. Those enrolled, adults aged roughly 18 to 95 years, came from 20 to 25 US areas. Participants were placed into cohorts based on the clinical history they reported. Two consecutive negative NP/OP PCR tests, clearance, or resolved symptoms defined Cohort 3 recovery. TCRdb keeps only in-frame clones here, not all; method: immunoSEQ multiplex PCR. The repertoire holds 250,000 or so clones, with approximately 90% as singletons.

This TCR was sampled from a man aged 35 to 55 who had recovered from COVID-19. The source material was PBMCs or T cells enriched from blood (not recorded which). The genes are TRBV11-3 and TRBJ1-1; D gene unclear. The CDR3 DNA reads as TGTGCCAGCAGCCTGGGAGGGTCGGACACTGAAGCTTTCTTT. It encodes CASSLGGSDTEAFF.